One and the same sample provided the 32 T cell receptor beta chains below, sequenced in a study of blood T cells in healthy people across ages. A second 7 to 11 cycle PCR used barcoded and J-beta primers. TCRdb processed the 5' RACE reads anew with MiXCR; each CDR3 protein has one entry. The table lists hundreds of thousands of distinct CDR3 sequences, under 30% of them singletons, with about 18% in the top ten. Sequenced sample: blood. Receptors were obtained from a woman aged 80 or over in good health.

This clonotype was counted a few times. A read error may be the cause here, since a much bigger clone is one base away. The chain recombines TRBV7-9 with TRBJ2-1; D is possibly TRBD1 or TRBD2 (5 bases each). CDR1 SEHNR and CDR2 FQNEAQ come from the germline V gene (reference sequence). Trimming stripped 4 bases from V and 6 bases from J, with 13 bases between. The CDR3 loop spans 14 amino acids. The CDR3 loop is CASSCPWGSNEQFF. The CDR3 DNA reads as TGTGCCAGCAGCTGCCCTTGGGGGTCCAATGAGCAGTTCTTC. Full variable domain (rest looked up from reference TRBV7-9 and TRBJ2-1): DTGVSQNPRHKITKRGQNVTFRCDPISEHNRLYWYRQTLGQGPEFLTYFQNEAQLEKSRLLSDRFSAERPKGSFSTLEIQRTEQGDSAMYLCASSCPWGSNEQFFGPGTRLTVL.

About this clonotype itself: Given a much more abundant clone one base away, this may be a read error. This chain connects TRBV9 to TRBJ2-7, with D hard to call. Per germline, CDR1 SGDLS and CDR2 YYNGEE. Trimming pared 3 bases from V and 4 bases from J, leaving 8 bases between. There are 12 residues in the CDR3. CDR3 coding DNA: TGTGCCAGCAGCGGAAATTGGTACGAGCAGTACTTC. This codes for CASSGNWYEQYF.

Comment on this clonotype: A single base separates this from a much larger clone, so it may be a read error. The V gene is TRBV6-6, the J gene TRBJ2-7; TRBD1 matches 8 bases. The CDR3 runs to 12 residues. CDR1 and CDR2 (germline): MNHNY, SVGAGI (reference sequence). CDR3 loop: CACSTGQGEQYF. CDR3 nucleotide sequence: TGTGCCTGCAGTACCGGACAGGGAGAGCAGTACTTC.

This clonotype appeared many times. The rearrangement links TRBV5-1 to TRBJ2-7; D is possibly TRBD1 (6 bases). CDR3 length: 14 residues. V dropped 3 bases and J dropped 2 bases, with 12 bases sitting between them. The germline V gene has CDR1 SGHRS and CDR2 YFSETQ. The CDR3 region is CASSSTGTPYEQYF. For the CDR3, the DNA is TGCGCCAGCAGCTCAACCGGGACACCCTACGAGCAGTACTTC.

The rearrangement links TRBV20-1 to TRBJ1-5; 8 positions agree with TRBD1. Per germline, CDR1 DFQATT and CDR2 SNEGSKA (reference sequence). V shed 3 bases, J shed 4 bases, and the junction held 8 bases outside the gene matches. CDR3 size: 15 residues. CDR3 protein: CSASRPGQENQPQHF. CDR3 bases: TGCAGTGCTAGCAGACCGGGACAGGAGAATCAGCCCCAGCATTTT.

This clonotype was observed at least ten times. The rearrangement uses TRBV6-2 or TRBV6-3 and TRBJ2-1, with D tentatively TRBD1 (5 bases). The CDR3 consists of 13 residues. Germline CDR1 reads MNHEY; CDR2 reads SVGEGT. V dropped 8 bases and J dropped 0 bases, with 8 bases sitting between them. In DNA, the CDR3 is TGTGCCAGCCTTAGGGGCTCCTACAATGAGCAGTTCTTC. Amino acid sequence: CASLRGSYNEQFF.

A word on this clonotype: A clone one base away is much larger, so this may be a read error. The chain recombines TRBV29-1 with TRBJ2-5, with 8 bases that match TRBD1. Trimming at V came to 6 bases and at J to 11 bases, leaving 20 bases not matched to a gene. In germline, CDR1 is SQVTM, CDR2 ANQGSEA. The CDR3 loop spans 15 amino acids. CDR3 sequence reads: CSVDLTGGYANEQYF. The CDR3 nucleotides read TGCAGCGTAGACCTCACAGGGGGTTATGCGAATGAGCAGTACTTC.

This clonotype was seen ten or more times. The rearrangement links TRBV7-2 to TRBJ2-4, with D perhaps assigned TRBD1 or TRBD2 (6 bases each). V lost 5 bases and J lost 1, with 12 bases in between. Germline values: CDR1 SGHTA, CDR2 FQGNSA. This CDR3 comprises 15 residues. The CDR3 is CASSARGGAKNIQYF. The DNA for the CDR3 is TGTGCCAGCAGCGCCCGAGGGGGGGCCAAAAACATTCAGTACTTC. The variable domain in full, with the rest retrieved from reference TRBV7-2 and TRBJ2-4, is GAGVSQSPSNKVTEKGKDVELRCDPISGHTALYWYRQSLGQGLEFLIYFQGNSAPDKSGLPSDRFSAERTGGSVSTLTIQRTQQEDSAVYLCASSARGGAKNIQYFGAGTRLSVL.

This clonotype showed up just a few times. The gene calls are TRBV12-3 or TRBV12-4 and TRBJ2-3; 8 bases align to TRBD2. The CDR3 is 14 residues long. The junction had 6 bases not matched to a gene; V was cut back by 6 bases and J by 4 bases. CDR3 loop: CASRRGGCSDTQYF. The DNA of the CDR3 is TGTGCCAGCAGACGGGGGGGGTGCTCAGATACGCAGTATTTT.

The chain joins TRBV7-2 to TRBJ2-3, with a possible D match to TRBD1 (6 bases). The CDR3 extends over 15 amino acids. V lost 5 bases and J 0 bases, leaving 12 bases between the germline ends. Per germline, CDR1 SGHTA and CDR2 FQGNSA. CDR3 protein: CASSPSGQSTDTQYF. The CDR3 nucleotides read TGTGCCAGCAGCCCAAGCGGACAGAGCACAGATACGCAGTATTTT.

This sequence joins TRBV6-2 or TRBV6-3 and TRBJ1-6; no clear D. Germline CDR1 and CDR2: MNHEY and SVGEGT. The CDR3 runs 16 residues. With 2 bases removed from V and 0 bases from J, the gap between germline ends came to 8 bases. The CDR3 bases are TGTGCCAGCAGTTACCCGGGAAGCTCCTATAATTCACCCCTCCACTTT. Its protein product is CASSYPGSSYNSPLHF.

In this sample, this clonotype turned up many times. The chain couples TRBV10-1 to TRBJ2-7; a weak D match, TRBD2 (5 bases). The CDR3 sequence is 12 residues long. Germline-derived CDR1 and CDR2 are WNHNN and SYGVQD (reference sequence). Trimming cost V 5 bases and J 3 bases, with 8 bases left between them. DNA of the CDR3: TGCGCCAGCAGTCGGGGTTACTACGAGCAGTACTTC. Protein sequence: CASSRGYYEQYF.

This clonotype was picked up a small number of times. Given a much more abundant clone one base away, this may be a read error. The rearrangement links TRBV12-3 or TRBV12-4 to TRBJ2-3; no clear D. The CDR3 is made up of 11 amino acids. The CDR3: CASTIADAQYF. The CDR3, as DNA: TGTGCCAGCACCATCGCAGATGCGCAGTATTTT.

Many counts were recorded for this clonotype. The chain employs TRBV4-3 and TRBJ2-7; D gene uncertain. Between the trimmed V and J ends, which lost 3 bases and 1 base, there was a span of 10 bases. The CDR3 length is 14 residues. Germline CDR1 and CDR2: LGHNA and YSLEER. The chain's CDR3 is CASSHRQESYEQYF. The CDR3 nucleotides read TGCGCCAGCAGCCATCGGCAGGAATCCTACGAGCAGTACTTC.

This clonotype is a singleton in its sample. The germline gene is not matched at one end of the junction; a read error may be the cause. The chain combines TRBV6-5 with TRBJ1-5, with a weak D call TRBD1 (5 bases). This CDR3 contains 14 residues. CDR1 is MNHEY and CDR2 is SVGAGI in the germline V gene. The CDR3 here is CASNYSTGSQPQHF. CDR3 sequence (DNA): TGTGCCAGCAATTACTCTACAGGTTCTCAGCCCCAGCATTTT.

Comments on this clonotype: This sequence may be a read error, since a much larger clone differs from it by one base. The genes are TRBV5-1 and TRBJ2-1; D is possibly TRBD1 (5 bases). The CDR3 covers 13 residues. Trimming left V 2 bases short and J 6 bases short, with 9 bases between. Per the germline V gene, CDR1 is SGHRS and CDR2 is YFSETQ. This CDR3 is CASSFDSCNEQFF. The CDR3 bases are TGCGCCAGCAGCTTTGACAGCTGCAATGAGCAGTTCTTC.

The CDR3 reads CASCPSGRDNSPLHF. Written as DNA, the CDR3 is TGCGCCAGCTGTCCATCGGGACGGGATAATTCACCCCTCCACTTT. This chain joins TRBV5-1 and TRBJ1-6, with TRBD1 as a possible D gene (5 bases). CDR3 length: 15 residues. Trimming left V 7 bases short and J 5 bases short, with 16 bases between. The V gene's germline CDR1 is SGHRS and CDR2 YFSETQ.

About this clonotype itself: It may be a read error: a sequence one base away is much more abundant. The chain employs TRBV20-1 and TRBJ1-2; TRBD1 might be the D (5 bases). Germline V gives CDR1 DFQATT, CDR2 SNEGSKA (reference sequence). The CDR3 sequence is 11 residues long. The DNA for the CDR3 is TGCAGGGCTAGCAGGGTAGGGGGCTACACCTTC. Translated, it gives CRASRVGGYTF.

The sample holds many counts of this clonotype. The CDR3 here is CASSLGQGMVETQYF. CDR3 in DNA: TGCGCCAGCAGCTTGGGTCAGGGGATGGTAGAGACCCAGTACTTC. The V gene is TRBV5-1, the J gene TRBJ2-5; maybe TRBD1 (6 bases). This CDR3 is 15 amino acids long. V lost 0 bases, J lost 4 bases, and 13 bases lay in between. Germline CDR1 and CDR2: SGHRS and YFSETQ.

This clonotype was recorded at least ten times. The chain carries TRBV11-2 and TRBJ2-3, with 11 bases that match TRBD2. The J segment lost 0 bases and the V segment lost 3 bases, leaving 2 bases of the junction unmatched. This CDR3 spans 16 amino acids. Germline V CDR1 and CDR2: SGHAT, FQNNGV. The CDR3 DNA follows: TGTGCCAGCAGCTTGGTAGCGGGGGGGAGCACAGATACGCAGTATTTT. This sequence encodes CASSLVAGGSTDTQYF.

This clonotype was found once. One end of the junction does not line up with germline, which may come from a read error. The gene calls are TRBV28 and TRBJ2-7; 7 nucleotides line up with TRBD2. The germline CDR1 and CDR2 sequences are MDHEN and SYDVKM. This CDR3 contains 18 residues. CDR3 sequence: CANSSTGLAGVTSYEQYF. Written as DNA, the CDR3 is TGTGCCAACAGTTCTACTGGGCTGGCGGGGGTTACCTCCTACGAGCAGTACTTC.

The chain joins TRBV25-1 to TRBJ1-3, with 7 bases lining up with TRBD1. Germline CDR1 reads MGHDK; CDR2 reads SYGVNS. The CDR3 totals 15 residues. Germline trimming cut 5 bases from V and 3 bases from J; bases unmatched to any gene: 7. The CDR3 DNA reads as TGTGCCAGCAGTTCGACAGGGATCGGTGGAAACACCATATATTTT. Its translation is CASSSTGIGGNTIYF.

As for this clonotype: A much larger clone is a single base away; this may be a read error. The CDR3 loop reads CASSAGQSEAQYF. CDR3 in DNA: TGTGCCAGCAGCGCTGGACAGTCGGAGGCCCAGTACTTC. V and J are TRBV11-2 and TRBJ2-5; perhaps TRBD1 as D (6 bases). Per the germline V gene, CDR1 is SGHAT and CDR2 is FQNNGV. Trimming pared 5 bases from V and 9 bases from J, leaving 16 bases between. The CDR3 loop spans 13 amino acids. Filled out from reference TRBV11-2 and TRBJ2-5, the complete variable domain reads EAGVAQSPRYKIIEKRQSVAFWCNPISGHATLYWYQQILGQGPKLLIQFQNNGVVDDSQLPKDRFSAERLKGVDSTLKIQPAKLEDSAVYLCASSAGQSEAQYFGPGTRLLVL.

At least ten counts were recorded for this clonotype. J is TRBJ1-4 and V is TRBV12-3 or TRBV12-4; D ambiguous. V shed 1 base and J shed 5 bases, with 5 bases lying between them. The CDR3 sequence is 13 residues long. The CDR3: CASSLGGNEKLFF. DNA of the CDR3: TGTGCCAGCAGTTTAGGAGGCAATGAAAAACTGTTTTTT.

This clonotype was counted ten times or more. CDR3 DNA: TGTGCCAGCAGTCGCCGGGGGGGGGCCGGAGAGACCCAGTACTTC. As protein: CASSRRGGAGETQYF. The rearrangement uses TRBV6-5 and TRBJ2-5; 8 bases match TRBD2. Trimming removed 5 bases from V and 4 bases from J; junction bases left unmatched: 9. This CDR3 is 15 amino acids long. Germline assignment: CDR1 MNHEY and CDR2 SVGAGI.

This clonotype was seen a handful of times. The DNA of the CDR3 is TGTGCCAGCAGCCTTACAGGGGGTAACAATCAGCCCCAGCATTTT. It is translated as CASSLTGGNNQPQHF. The chain recombines TRBV6-5 with TRBJ1-5; 8 bases are a match to TRBD1. CDR1 is MNHEY and CDR2 is SVGAGI in the germline V gene. The CDR3 consists of 15 residues. Trimming removed 6 bases from V and 3 bases from J; junction bases left unmatched: 7.

This clonotype has at least ten counts. This rearrangement joins TRBV7-2 to TRBJ2-3; the D is unclear. The CDR3 contains 11 residues. Trimming removed 5 bases at V and 4 bases at J, with 4 bases between. From germline, CDR1 is SGHTA and CDR2 FQGNSA. CDR3 region: CASSAPDTQYF. DNA of the CDR3: TGTGCCAGCAGCGCCCCAGATACGCAGTATTTT.

The chain joins TRBV6-1 to TRBJ1-2, with 10 nucleotides matching TRBD1. This CDR3 is built from 18 residues. Looked up from germline, CDR1 is MNHNS and CDR2 is SASEGT. J was trimmed by 1 base and V by 0 bases; bases with no gene match: 8. CDR3 bases: TGTGCCAGCAGTGAAGCACTTCCGACAGGGGGCTTTAACTATGGCTACACCTTC. Residues: CASSEALPTGGFNYGYTF.

Turning to this clonotype: Mismatch with germline at one junction end may stem from a read error. The chain has TRBV5-8 and TRBJ2-4, with 14 bases identical to TRBD2. The germline gives CDR1 SGHTS, CDR2 YDEGEE. CDR3 length: 15 residues. The CDR3 reads CASTLTSGGENIQYF. CDR3 bases: TGTGCCAGCACCTTGACTAGCGGGGGGGAAAACATTCAGTACTTC.

V usage is TRBV24-1 and J usage is TRBJ1-1; D not resolved. With 5 bases removed from V and 4 bases from J, the gap between germline ends came to 10 bases. From germline, CDR1 is KGHDR and CDR2 SFDVKD. The CDR3 extends over 13 amino acids. The CDR3 region has the DNA TGTGCCACCAGTGCGGAGGGAGGCACTGAAGCTTTCTTT. This gives the protein CATSAEGGTEAFF.

This clonotype was counted once. The gene calls are TRBV5-1 and TRBJ1-2; D may be TRBD1 (5 bases). CDR3 length: 13 residues. Germline V gene lookup returns CDR1 SGHRS and CDR2 YFSETQ. The germline V and J ends were trimmed by 4 bases and 2 bases, with 9 bases remaining between them. CDR3 sequence: CASSGGGNYGYTF. The CDR3 DNA is TGCGCCAGCAGCGGGGGAGGGAACTATGGCTACACCTTC.

Remarks on this clonotype: One end of the junction fails to match germline, which may point to a read error. CDR3: CASSQGPSGGTDAQYF. CDR3 sequence (DNA): TGCGCCAGCAGCCAAGGTCCTAGCGGGGGGACAGATGCGCAGTATTTT. This chain uses TRBV4-3 with TRBJ2-3; 11 positions match TRBD2. This CDR3 has 16 amino acids. Germline V gene sequence: CDR1 LGHNA, CDR2 YSLEER.